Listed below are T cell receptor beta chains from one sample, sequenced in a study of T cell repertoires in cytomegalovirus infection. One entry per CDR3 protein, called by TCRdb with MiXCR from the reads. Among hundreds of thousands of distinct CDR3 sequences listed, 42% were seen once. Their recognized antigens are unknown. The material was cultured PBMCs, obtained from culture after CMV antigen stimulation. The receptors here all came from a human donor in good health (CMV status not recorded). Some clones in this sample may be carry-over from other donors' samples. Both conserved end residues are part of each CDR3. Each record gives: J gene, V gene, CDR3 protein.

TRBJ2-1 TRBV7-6 CASKVIAGGSYNEQFF
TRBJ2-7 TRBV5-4 CASSSKDGEQYF
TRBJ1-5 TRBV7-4 CAGQGQANQPQHF
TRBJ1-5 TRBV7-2 CASSLAGPNQPQHF
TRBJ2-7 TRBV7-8 CASSLDSGGGPRDF
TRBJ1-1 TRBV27 CASSYGRSGTEAFF
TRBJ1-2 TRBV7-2 CASSSGGQRYTF
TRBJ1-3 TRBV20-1 CSARVANSGNTIYF
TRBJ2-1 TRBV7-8 CASSSKDREQFF
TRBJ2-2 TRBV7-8 CASSLAGGTPASLGELFF
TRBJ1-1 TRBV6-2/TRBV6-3 CASARVDEAFF
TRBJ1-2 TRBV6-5 CASSYPGQGDDGYTF
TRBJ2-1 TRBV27 CASSRGQGRIDEQFF
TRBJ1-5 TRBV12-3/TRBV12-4 CASSFGVNQPQHF
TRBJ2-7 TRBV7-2 CASSPTPVTYEQYF